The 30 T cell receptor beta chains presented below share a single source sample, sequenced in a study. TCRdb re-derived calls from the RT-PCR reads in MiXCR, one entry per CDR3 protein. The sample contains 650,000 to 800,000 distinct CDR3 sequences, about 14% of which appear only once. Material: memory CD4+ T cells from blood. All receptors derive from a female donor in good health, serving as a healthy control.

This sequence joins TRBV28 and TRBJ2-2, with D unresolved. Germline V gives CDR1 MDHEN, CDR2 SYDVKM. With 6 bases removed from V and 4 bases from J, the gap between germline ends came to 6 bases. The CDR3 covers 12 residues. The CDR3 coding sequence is TGTGCCAGCAGGGGCCCCACCGGGGAGCTGTTTTTT. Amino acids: CASRGPTGELFF.

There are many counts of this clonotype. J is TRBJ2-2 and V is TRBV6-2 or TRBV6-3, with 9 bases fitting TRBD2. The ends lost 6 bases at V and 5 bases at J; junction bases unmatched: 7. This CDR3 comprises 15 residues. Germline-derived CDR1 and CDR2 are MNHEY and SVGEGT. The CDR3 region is CASSKGLARTGELFF. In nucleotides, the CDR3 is TGTGCCAGCAGCAAGGGACTAGCAAGGACCGGGGAGCTGTTTTTT.

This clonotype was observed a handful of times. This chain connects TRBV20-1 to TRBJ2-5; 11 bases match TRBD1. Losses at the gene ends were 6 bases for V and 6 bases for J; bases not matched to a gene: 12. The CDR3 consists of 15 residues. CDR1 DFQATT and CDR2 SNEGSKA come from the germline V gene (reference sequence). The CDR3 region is CSASGQGASVKTQYF. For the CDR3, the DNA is TGCAGTGCCAGCGGACAGGGGGCGTCTGTGAAGACCCAGTACTTC.

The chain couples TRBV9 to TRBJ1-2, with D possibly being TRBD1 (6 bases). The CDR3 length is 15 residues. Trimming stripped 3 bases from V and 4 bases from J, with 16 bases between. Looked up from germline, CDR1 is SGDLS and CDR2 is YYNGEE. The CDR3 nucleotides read TGTGCCAGCAGCGCTACTACAGGGTTTGGCTATGGCTACACCTTC. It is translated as CASSATTGFGYGYTF.

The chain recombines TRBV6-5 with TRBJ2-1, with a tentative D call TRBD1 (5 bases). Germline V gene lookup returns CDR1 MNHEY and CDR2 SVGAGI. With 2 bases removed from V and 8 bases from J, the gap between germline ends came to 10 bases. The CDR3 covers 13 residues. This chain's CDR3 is CASSYRVGDEQFF. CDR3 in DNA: TGTGCCAGCAGTTACCGCGTAGGGGATGAGCAGTTCTTC.

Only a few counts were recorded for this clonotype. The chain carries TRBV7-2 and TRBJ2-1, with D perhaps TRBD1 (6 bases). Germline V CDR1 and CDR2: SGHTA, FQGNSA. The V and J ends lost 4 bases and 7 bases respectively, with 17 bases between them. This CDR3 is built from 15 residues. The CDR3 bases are TGTGCCAGCAGCTCGCGAAACGATCAGGGGAATGAGCAGTTCTTC. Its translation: CASSSRNDQGNEQFF.

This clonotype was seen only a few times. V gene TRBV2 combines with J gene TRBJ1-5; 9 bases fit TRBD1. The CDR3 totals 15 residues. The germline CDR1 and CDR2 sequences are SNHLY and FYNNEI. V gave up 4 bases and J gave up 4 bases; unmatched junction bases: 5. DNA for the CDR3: TGTGCCAGCAGTGGGGGGACAGGGCGTAATCAGCCCCAGCATTTT. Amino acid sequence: CASSGGTGRNQPQHF.

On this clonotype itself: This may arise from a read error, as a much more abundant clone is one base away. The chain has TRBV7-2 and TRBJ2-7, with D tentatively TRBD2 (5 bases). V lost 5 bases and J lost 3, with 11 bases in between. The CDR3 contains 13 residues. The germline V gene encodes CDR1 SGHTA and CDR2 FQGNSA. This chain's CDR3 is CASSEDWYYEQYF. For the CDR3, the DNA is TGTGCCAGCAGCGAGGACTGGTACTACGAGCAGTACTTC.

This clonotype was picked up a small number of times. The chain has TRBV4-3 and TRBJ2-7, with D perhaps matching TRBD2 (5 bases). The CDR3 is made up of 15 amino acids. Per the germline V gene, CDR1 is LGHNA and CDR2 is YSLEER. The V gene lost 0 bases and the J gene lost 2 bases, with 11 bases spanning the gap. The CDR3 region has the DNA TGCGCCAGCAGCCAAGATCTTGGAGGCCCCTACGAGCAGTACTTC. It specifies CASSQDLGGPYEQYF.

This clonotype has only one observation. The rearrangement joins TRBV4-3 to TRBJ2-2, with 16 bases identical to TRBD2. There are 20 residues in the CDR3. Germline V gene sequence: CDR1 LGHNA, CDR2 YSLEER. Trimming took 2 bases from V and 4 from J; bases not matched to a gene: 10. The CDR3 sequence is CASSQNTQGLAGGGTGELFF. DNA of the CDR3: TGCGCCAGCAGCCAAAACACACAGGGACTAGCGGGAGGGGGCACCGGGGAGCTGTTTTTT.

The DNA for the CDR3 is TGTGCCAGCAGCCCGGGACTAGCGGGAGTCTTTACGCAGTATTTT. Amino acid sequence: CASSPGLAGVFTQYF. The chain recombines TRBV27 with TRBJ2-3, with 14 positions matching TRBD2. The germline V gene encodes CDR1 MNHEY and CDR2 SMNVEV (reference sequence). The CDR3 consists of 15 residues. J gave up 8 bases and V 6 bases, and 7 bases lay outside the gene matches.

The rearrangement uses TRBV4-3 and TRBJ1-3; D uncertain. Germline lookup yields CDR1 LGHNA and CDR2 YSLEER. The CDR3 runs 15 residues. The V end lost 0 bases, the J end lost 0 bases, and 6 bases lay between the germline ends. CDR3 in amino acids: CASSQESSSGNTIYF. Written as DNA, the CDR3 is TGCGCCAGCAGCCAAGAAAGCAGCTCTGGAAACACCATATATTTT.

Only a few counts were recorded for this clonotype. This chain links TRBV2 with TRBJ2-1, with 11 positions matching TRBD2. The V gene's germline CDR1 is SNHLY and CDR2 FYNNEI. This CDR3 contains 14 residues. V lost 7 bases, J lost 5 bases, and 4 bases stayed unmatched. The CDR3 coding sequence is TGTGCCAGCACTAGTAGCGGGAGGGACAATGAGCAGTTCTTC. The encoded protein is CASTSSGRDNEQFF. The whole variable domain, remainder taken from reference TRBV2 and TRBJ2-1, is EPEVTQTPSHQVTQMGQEVILRCVPISNHLYFYWYRQILGQKVEFLVSFYNNEISEKSEIFDDQFSVERPDGSNFTLKIRSTKLEDSAMYFCASTSSGRDNEQFFGPGTRLTVL.

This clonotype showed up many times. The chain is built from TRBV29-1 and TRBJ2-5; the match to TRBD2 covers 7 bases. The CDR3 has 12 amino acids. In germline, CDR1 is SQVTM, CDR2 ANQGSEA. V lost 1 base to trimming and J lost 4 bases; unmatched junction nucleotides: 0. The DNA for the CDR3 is TGCAGCGTTGAAGCTAGCGGAGAGACCCAGTACTTC. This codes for CSVEASGETQYF.

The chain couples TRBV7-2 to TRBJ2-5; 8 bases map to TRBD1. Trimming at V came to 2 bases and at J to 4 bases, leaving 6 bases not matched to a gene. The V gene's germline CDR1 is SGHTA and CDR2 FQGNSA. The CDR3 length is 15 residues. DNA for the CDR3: TGTGCCAGCAGCTTATCCAGGGGGCAGGTAGAGACCCAGTACTTC. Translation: CASSLSRGQVETQYF.

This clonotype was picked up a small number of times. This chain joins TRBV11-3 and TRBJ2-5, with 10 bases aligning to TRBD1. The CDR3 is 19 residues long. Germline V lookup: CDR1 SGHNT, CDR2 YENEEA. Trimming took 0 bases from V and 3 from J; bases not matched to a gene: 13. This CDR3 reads CASSLDASRGTGEKETQYF. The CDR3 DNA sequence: TGTGCCAGCAGCTTAGACGCGTCTCGAGGGACAGGGGAAAAAGAGACCCAGTACTTC.

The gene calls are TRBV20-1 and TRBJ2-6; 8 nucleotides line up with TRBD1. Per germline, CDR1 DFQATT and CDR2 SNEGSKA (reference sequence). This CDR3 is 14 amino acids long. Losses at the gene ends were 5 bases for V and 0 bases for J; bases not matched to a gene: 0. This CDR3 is CSADRGSGANVLTF. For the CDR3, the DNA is TGCAGTGCTGACAGGGGCTCTGGGGCCAACGTCCTGACTTTC.

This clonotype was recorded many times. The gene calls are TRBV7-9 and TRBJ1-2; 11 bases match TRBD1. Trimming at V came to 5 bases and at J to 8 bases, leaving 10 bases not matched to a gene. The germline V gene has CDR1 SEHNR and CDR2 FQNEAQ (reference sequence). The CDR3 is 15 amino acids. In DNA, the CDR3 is TGTGCCAGCAGCCAATCGGACAGGGGGCTGCAGGGCTACACCTTC. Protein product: CASSQSDRGLQGYTF.

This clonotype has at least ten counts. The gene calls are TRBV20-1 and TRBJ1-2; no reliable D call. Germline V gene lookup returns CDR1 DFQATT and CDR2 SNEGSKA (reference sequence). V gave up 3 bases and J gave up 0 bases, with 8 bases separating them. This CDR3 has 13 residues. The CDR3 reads CSASQSSNYGYTF. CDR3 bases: TGCAGTGCTAGCCAGAGCTCTAACTATGGCTACACCTTC.

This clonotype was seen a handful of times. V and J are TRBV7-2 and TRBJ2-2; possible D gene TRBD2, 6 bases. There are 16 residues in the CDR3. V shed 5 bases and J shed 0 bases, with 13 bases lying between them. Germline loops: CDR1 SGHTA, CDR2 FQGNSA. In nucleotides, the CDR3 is TGTGCCAGCAGCCCACTAGCCCTAGCGAACACCGGGGAGCTGTTTTTT. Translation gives CASSPLALANTGELFF.

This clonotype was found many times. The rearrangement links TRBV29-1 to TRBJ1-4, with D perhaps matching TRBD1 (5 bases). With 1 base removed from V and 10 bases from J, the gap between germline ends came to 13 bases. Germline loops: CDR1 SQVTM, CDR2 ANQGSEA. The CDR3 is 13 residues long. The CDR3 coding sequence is TGCAGCGTTGAAGGGGGCGGCGTCGGAAAACTGTTTTTT. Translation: CSVEGGGVGKLFF.

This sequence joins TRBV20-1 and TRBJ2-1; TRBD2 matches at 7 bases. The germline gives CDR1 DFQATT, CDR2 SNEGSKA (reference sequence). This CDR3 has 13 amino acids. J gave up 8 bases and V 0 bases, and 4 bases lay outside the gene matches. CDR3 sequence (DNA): TGCAGTGCTAGAGATCTGGGGAGGGATGAGCAGTTCTTC. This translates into CSARDLGRDEQFF.

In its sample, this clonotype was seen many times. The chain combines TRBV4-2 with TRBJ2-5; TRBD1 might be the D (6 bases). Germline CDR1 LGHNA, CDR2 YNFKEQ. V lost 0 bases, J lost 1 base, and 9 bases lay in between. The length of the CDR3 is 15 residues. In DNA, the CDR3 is TGTGCCAGCAGCCAAGATGGCAGGGGCCAAGAGACCCAGTACTTC. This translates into CASSQDGRGQETQYF.

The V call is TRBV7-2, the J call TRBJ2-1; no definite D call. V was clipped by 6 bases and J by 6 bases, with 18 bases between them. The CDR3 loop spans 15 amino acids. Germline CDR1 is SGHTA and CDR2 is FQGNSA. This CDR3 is CASSPAPRQPNEQFF. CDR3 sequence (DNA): TGTGCCAGCAGTCCGGCCCCGCGGCAGCCCAATGAGCAGTTCTTC. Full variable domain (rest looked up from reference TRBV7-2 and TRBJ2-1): GAGVSQSPSNKVTEKGKDVELRCDPISGHTALYWYRQSLGQGLEFLIYFQGNSAPDKSGLPSDRFSAERTGGSVSTLTIQRTQQEDSAVYLCASSPAPRQPNEQFFGPGTRLTVL.

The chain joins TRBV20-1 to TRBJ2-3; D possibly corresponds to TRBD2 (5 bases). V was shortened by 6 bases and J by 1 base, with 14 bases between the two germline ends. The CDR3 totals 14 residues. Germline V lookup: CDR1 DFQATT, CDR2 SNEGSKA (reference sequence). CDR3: CSALFGRGTDTQYF. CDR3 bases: TGCAGTGCCCTTTTTGGGCGGGGCACAGATACGCAGTATTTT.

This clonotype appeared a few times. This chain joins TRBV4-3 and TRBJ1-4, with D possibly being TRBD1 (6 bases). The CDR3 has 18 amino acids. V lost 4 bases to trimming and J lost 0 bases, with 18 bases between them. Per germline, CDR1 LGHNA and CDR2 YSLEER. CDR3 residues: CASSREGTYTATNEKLFF. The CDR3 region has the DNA TGCGCCAGCAGCCGAGAAGGGACATACACAGCAACTAATGAAAAACTGTTTTTT.

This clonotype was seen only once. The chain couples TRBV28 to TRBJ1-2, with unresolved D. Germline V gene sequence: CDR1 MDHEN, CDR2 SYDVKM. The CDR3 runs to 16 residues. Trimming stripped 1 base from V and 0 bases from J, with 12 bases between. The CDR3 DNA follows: TGTGCCAGCAGTTTATACGCTTCAGGTTCTAACTATGGCTACACCTTC. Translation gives CASSLYASGSNYGYTF.

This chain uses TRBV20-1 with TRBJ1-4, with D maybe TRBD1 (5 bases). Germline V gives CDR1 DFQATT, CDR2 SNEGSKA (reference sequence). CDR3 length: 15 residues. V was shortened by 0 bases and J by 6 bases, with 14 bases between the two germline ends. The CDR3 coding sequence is TGCAGTGCTAGAGATGCCGGGGCGGGGGATGAAAAACTGTTTTTT. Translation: CSARDAGAGDEKLFF.

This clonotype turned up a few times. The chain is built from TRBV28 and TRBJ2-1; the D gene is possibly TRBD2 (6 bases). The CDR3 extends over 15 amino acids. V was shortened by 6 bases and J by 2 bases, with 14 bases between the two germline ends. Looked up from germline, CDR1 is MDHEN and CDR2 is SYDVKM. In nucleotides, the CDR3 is TGTGCCAGCAGGCCTCGCGGGGAAACCTACAATGAGCAGTTCTTC. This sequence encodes CASRPRGETYNEQFF.

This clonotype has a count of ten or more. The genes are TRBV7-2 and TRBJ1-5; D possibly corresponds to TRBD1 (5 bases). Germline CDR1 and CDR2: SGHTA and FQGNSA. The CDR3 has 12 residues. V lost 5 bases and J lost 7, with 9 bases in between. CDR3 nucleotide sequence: TGTGCCAGCAGCGGGAACAGGCAGCCCCAGCATTTT. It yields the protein CASSGNRQPQHF.